This T cell receptor (beta chain) derives from a study of blood T cell repertoires in COVID-19. In the study overall: T cells, B-cell-depleted T cells, or PBMCs supplied cDNA or gDNA.

V shed 1 base and J shed 0 bases, with 15 bases lying between them. Per germline, CDR1 SGHAT and CDR2 FQNNGV. The CDR3 has 17 amino acids. Only in-frame clones appear in the TCRdb table, and some are missing; sequencing was by immunoSEQ multiplex PCR. The data contain more than 85,000 clones, about three quarters of them singletons. This sequence joins TRBV11-2 and TRBJ1-1; D perhaps matches TRBD1 (5 bases). The sequence came from a human donor in a cohort sampled during active or convalescent COVID-19. Sequenced sample: peripheral blood. The CDR3 spells CASSLASRGGMNTEAFF. The CDR3 DNA reads as TGTGCCAGCAGCTTAGCTTCCCGGGGGGGTATGAACACTGAAGCTTTCTTT.